The next 7 T cell receptor beta chains were all read from a single sample in a study of blood T cell repertoires in COVID-19. Measured with immunoSEQ multiplex PCR; TCRdb has only the in-frame clones, and not every one. The sample carries 140,000 to 150,000 clones, more than 75% recorded once. Sequences were obtained from PBMCs or T cells enriched from blood (not recorded which). The receptors derive from a woman aged 45-60 years who had recovered from COVID-19.

The chain combines TRBV6-1 with TRBJ1-1; 7 bases agree with TRBD1. J was trimmed by 0 bases and V by 3 bases; bases with no gene match: 7. The CDR3 sequence is 16 residues long. Germline V gives CDR1 MNHNS, CDR2 SASEGT. The CDR3 spells CASSDRDSGLNTEAFF. As DNA, the CDR3 is TGTGCCAGCAGTGACCGGGACAGTGGGTTGAACACTGAAGCTTTCTTT.

Notes on this clone: The junction differs from germline at one of its ends, possibly a read error. The chain uses TRBV7-9 and TRBJ1-4, with D possibly TRBD1 on 6 matching bases. CDR1 is SEHNR, CDR2 FQNEAQ, per germline (reference sequence). This CDR3 contains 14 residues. CDR3 DNA: TGTGCCAGCAGTTTAGACAGGAACAATGAAAAACTGTTTTTT. Protein: CASSLDRNNEKLFF.

The chain combines TRBV19 with TRBJ2-1; 8 nucleotides agree with TRBD2. Germline values: CDR1 LNHDA, CDR2 SQIVND (reference sequence). V gave up 6 bases and J gave up 3 bases; unmatched junction bases: 10. The CDR3 is 16 residues long. The CDR3 loop reads CASSRPAGGDYNEQFF. CDR3 coding DNA: TGTGCCAGTAGCAGACCCGCGGGAGGCGACTACAATGAGCAGTTCTTC.

The V gene is TRBV9, the J gene TRBJ1-1; D remains unclear. Germline CDR1 reads SGDLS; CDR2 reads YYNGEE. Deletions cut 5 bases from V and 4 bases from J, with 9 bases between. The CDR3 has 12 amino acids. The CDR3 reads CASSDSGTEAFF. The CDR3 coding sequence is TGTGCCAGCAGTGATTCGGGCACTGAAGCTTTCTTT.

The chain links TRBV7-8 to TRBJ2-1; 7 bases are a match to TRBD1. CDR3 size: 14 residues. The V and J ends lost 4 bases and 12 bases, in that order; junction bases with no gene match: 12. Germline CDR1 SGHVS, CDR2 FQNEAQ. This CDR3 is CASSSRSSGGWQFF. DNA for the CDR3: TGTGCCAGCAGCTCGAGAAGCTCAGGGGGATGGCAGTTCTTC.

This chain joins TRBV30 and TRBJ1-4, with a tentative D call TRBD1 (6 bases). The length of the CDR3 is 13 residues. CDR1 GTSNPN and CDR2 SVGIG come from the germline V gene (reference sequence). Trimming removed 2 bases at V and 5 bases at J, with 9 bases between. CDR3 in DNA: TGTGCCTGGAGTCTCGGACAGAATGAAAAACTGTTTTTT. It yields the protein CAWSLGQNEKLFF.

This chain links TRBV19 with TRBJ1-6, with D maybe TRBD1 (5 bases). Germline V CDR1 and CDR2: LNHDA, SQIVND (reference sequence). CDR3 length: 14 amino acids. The ends were cut back, 4 bases at V and 14 bases at J, with 18 bases in the middle. The CDR3 bases are TGTGCCAGTAGTACAAGTGGGGGGGATACGGCCCTCCACTTT. Translated: CASSTSGGDTALHF.